This T cell receptor beta chain was captured in a study of PD-1 blockade in classical Hodgkin lymphoma. As for this clone: Its antigen is still unknown.

General study findings and limits: Differences between repertoires have undefined causes, possibly disease activity or prior therapy.

This table comes from immunoSEQ multiplex PCR, and its TCRdb copy is limited to in-frame clones, with some not included. The data show fewer than 95,000 clones, 83% seen once. Time point of the sample: cycle 4 day 1 (C4D1), after about 6 weeks of nivolumab. In every patient, relapse followed autologous stem cell transplantation, while exposure to brentuximab vedotin differed. The germline V gene encodes CDR1 SGHRS and CDR2 YFSETQ. The CDR3 totals 14 residues. V was clipped by 2 bases and J by 7 bases; unmatched bases: 2. The J gene is TRBJ2-4, the V gene TRBV5-1; 11 positions match TRBD1. This clonotype was obtained from a human donor with classical Hodgkin lymphoma. This specimen consisted of peripheral blood mononuclear cells (PBMCs), obtained before the fourth cycle of nivolumab. CDR3 DNA: TGCGCCAGCAGCTTTGGACAGGGGGCGAACATTCAGTACTTC. Its protein product is CASSFGQGANIQYF.